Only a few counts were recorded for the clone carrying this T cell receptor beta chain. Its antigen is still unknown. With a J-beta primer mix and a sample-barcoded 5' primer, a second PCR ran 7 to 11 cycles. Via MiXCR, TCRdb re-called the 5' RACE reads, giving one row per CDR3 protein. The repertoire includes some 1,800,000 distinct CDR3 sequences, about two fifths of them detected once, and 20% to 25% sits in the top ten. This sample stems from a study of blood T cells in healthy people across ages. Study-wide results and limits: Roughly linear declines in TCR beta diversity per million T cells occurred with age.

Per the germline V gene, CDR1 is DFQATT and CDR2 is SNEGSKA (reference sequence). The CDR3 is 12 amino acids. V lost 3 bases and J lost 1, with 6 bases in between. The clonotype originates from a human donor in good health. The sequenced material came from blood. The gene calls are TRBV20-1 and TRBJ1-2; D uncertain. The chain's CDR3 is CSASISNYGYTF. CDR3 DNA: TGCAGTGCTAGCATCAGTAACTATGGCTACACCTTC.